The rows below give T cell receptor beta chains drawn from one sample of a study of identifying expanded T cells in peripheral blood. The repertoire was sequenced with immunoSEQ multiplex PCR; TCRdb's copy has only in-frame clones and lacks some. The repertoire consists of around 130,000 clones, with approximately 86% occurring once and the leading ten covering 7.5% to 8.5%. Sequenced material: blood. These receptors all stem from a person aged 18 to 70 in good health. Each CDR3 is given with its conserved first and last residue. Fields, in order: CDR3 DNA, CDR3 protein, clone size, V gene, J gene, D gene. A D gene is named only where the DNA matches it firmly. Size values are once, few and many counts, or a class for expanded clones, and some rows have none.

DNA: TGTGCCAGCAGCTTAATCGAGACCCAGTACTTC
CDR3: CASSLIETQYF
size: NA
V: TRBV7-6
J: TRBJ2-5
D: NA

DNA: TGCGCCAGCACCCAAATAGTGTTTGGGCGGGTTACTGAAGCTTTCTTT
CDR3: CASTQIVFGRVTEAFF
size: NA
V: TRBV10-2
J: TRBJ1-1
D: NA

DNA: TGTGCCAGCAGCTCTCCGGGACAGGGTTTGAATGGCTACACCTTC
CDR3: CASSSPGQGLNGYTF
size: once
V: TRBV7-6
J: TRBJ1-2
D: TRBD1

DNA: TGTGCCTGGAGCCCGGGACTAGCGGGGGGACGGCAGTTCTTC
CDR3: CAWSPGLAGGRQFF
size: NA
V: TRBV30
J: TRBJ2-1
D: TRBD2

DNA: TGTGCCAGTAGTATGGGGGGCAATGGAAACACCATATATTTT
CDR3: CASSMGGNGNTIYF
size: NA
V: TRBV19
J: TRBJ1-3
D: NA

DNA: TGTGCCAGCAGCCGCCAGGGCTACGAGCAGTACTTC
CDR3: CASSRQGYEQYF
size: NA
V: TRBV7-9
J: TRBJ2-7
D: NA

DNA: TGTGCCAGCAGCCAGGCAGGTATGACAGATACGCAGTATTTT
CDR3: CASSQAGMTDTQYF
size: NA
V: TRBV7-2
J: TRBJ2-3
D: NA

DNA: TGTGCCAGCAGCTTAGCAGGGGCAGGAGAAAAACTGTTTTTT
CDR3: CASSLAGAGEKLFF
size: NA
V: TRBV7-9
J: TRBJ1-4
D: NA

DNA: TGTGCCAGCAGCCCTGGACAGGAGAGATATACGCAGTATTTT
CDR3: CASSPGQERYTQYF
size: NA
V: TRBV5-4
J: TRBJ2-3
D: TRBD1

DNA: TGTGCCAGCAGCACCCACTGGGAGGGTGGCTACGAGCAGTACTTC
CDR3: CASSTHWEGGYEQYF
size: NA
V: TRBV9
J: TRBJ2-7
D: TRBD2

DNA: TGCGCCAGCAGCTCCCAAGTTCAGGGCTACAATGAGCAGTTCTTC
CDR3: CASSSQVQGYNEQFF
size: many
V: TRBV4-1
J: TRBJ2-1
D: NA

DNA: TGTGCCAGTAGTTACCGTCGGCCCAATTCACCCCTCCACTTT
CDR3: CASSYRRPNSPLHF
size: NA
V: TRBV19
J: TRBJ1-6
D: NA

DNA: TGTGCCAGCTCACCTCCGCAAGGAGGTGGAAACACCATATATTTT
CDR3: CASSPPQGGGNTIYF
size: once
V: TRBV18
J: TRBJ1-3
D: NA

DNA: TGTGCCAGCAGTTCCACTAGCCTAGATGCAGATACGCAGTATTTT
CDR3: CASSSTSLDADTQYF
size: NA
V: TRBV7-2
J: TRBJ2-3
D: NA

DNA: TGCGCCAGCAGCTTAACAGAACGTTGGACTGAAGCTTTCTTT
CDR3: CASSLTERWTEAFF
size: NA
V: TRBV5-1
J: TRBJ1-1
D: NA

DNA: TGTGCCTGGAGTGTGGGGCAGGGGGGCTACGAGCAGTACTTC
CDR3: CAWSVGQGGYEQYF
size: NA
V: TRBV30
J: TRBJ2-7
D: NA

DNA: TGTGCCAGTGCCGGGACTAGCGGGACTTACGAGCAGTACTTC
CDR3: CASAGTSGTYEQYF
size: NA
V: TRBV19
J: TRBJ2-7
D: TRBD2

DNA: TGTGCCAGCAGCTCCAAGATGAACACTGAAGCTTTCTTT
CDR3: CASSSKMNTEAFF
size: NA
V: TRBV11-3
J: TRBJ1-1
D: NA

DNA: TGTGCCAGCAGCCAGAACATGAACACTGAAGCTTTCTTT
CDR3: CASSQNMNTEAFF
size: few
V: TRBV14
J: TRBJ1-1
D: NA

DNA: TGCGCCAGCAGCTCAGGCGGGGCTAGCACAGATACGCAGTATTTT
CDR3: CASSSGGASTDTQYF
size: NA
V: TRBV5-1
J: TRBJ2-3
D: NA

DNA: TGCAGCGTTGAACTAACAGGGGAGAGCAATCAGCCCCAGCATTTT
CDR3: CSVELTGESNQPQHF
size: NA
V: TRBV29-1
J: TRBJ1-5
D: TRBD1

DNA: TGTGCCAGCAGCTTAGACGGACAGGGCCCCGGGGAGCTGTTTTTT
CDR3: CASSLDGQGPGELFF
size: NA
V: TRBV11-2
J: TRBJ2-2
D: TRBD1

DNA: TGCGCCAGCAGTCAATCGGGCGAGAAGTCCTACGAGCAGTACTTC
CDR3: CASSQSGEKSYEQYF
size: NA
V: TRBV23-1
J: TRBJ2-7
D: NA

DNA: TGTGCCAGCAGTTTATCGACGAGTGACCGGTCCTACGAGCAGTACTTC
CDR3: CASSLSTSDRSYEQYF
size: NA
V: TRBV27
J: TRBJ2-7
D: NA

DNA: TGCGCCAGCAGCCAAGAACGAGTGAGGGTAGGGAATGAAAAACTGTTTTTT
CDR3: CASSQERVRVGNEKLFF
size: few
V: TRBV4-1
J: TRBJ1-4
D: NA

DNA: TGTGCCAGCAGCCAAGAACTAGCGAGGAACATTCAGTACTTC
CDR3: CASSQELARNIQYF
size: NA
V: TRBV14
J: TRBJ2-4
D: TRBD2

DNA: TGTGCCAGTAGTTCTACTAGCGCCACAGATACGCAGTATTTT
CDR3: CASSSTSATDTQYF
size: once
V: TRBV19
J: TRBJ2-3
D: TRBD2

DNA: TGCGCCAGCAGCCTGATGCGGAGGGATGGAGAGACCCAGTACTTC
CDR3: CASSLMRRDGETQYF
size: NA
V: TRBV5-1
J: TRBJ2-5
D: NA

DNA: TGTGCCAGCAGCAAAAGACTAGCGGGCCCGAACACCGGGGAGCTGTTTTTT
CDR3: CASSKRLAGPNTGELFF
size: NA
V: TRBV5-6
J: TRBJ2-2
D: TRBD2

DNA: TGTGCCAGCAGCTTAAATCCTAGTTTGAACGAGCAGTTCTTC
CDR3: CASSLNPSLNEQFF
size: NA
V: TRBV11-3
J: TRBJ2-1
D: NA

DNA: TGTGCCAGCAGTTACCCCCGGGCCGAGTCTAATGAAAAACTGTTTTTT
CDR3: CASSYPRAESNEKLFF
size: NA
V: TRBV6-6
J: TRBJ1-4
D: NA

DNA: TGTGCCAGCAGCCCCCATGACGGGTCCAATGAGCAGTTCTTC
CDR3: CASSPHDGSNEQFF
size: NA
V: TRBV11-2
J: TRBJ2-1
D: NA